The rows below give T cell receptor beta chains drawn from one sample of a study of T-cell memory formation after mild COVID-19. TCRdb re-analysed the 5' RACE reads in MiXCR, keeping a single row per CDR3 protein. The data hold more than 150,000 distinct CDR3 sequences, with approximately 10% observed a single time. The source material was PBMCs or a T cell subset sorted from them (not recorded which). Receptors were obtained from a young man who had mild COVID-19 (a few samples of this study predate the infection). Cell type and time point are not known. Both conserved end residues are part of each CDR3. A D gene is named only where the DNA matches it firmly. Rows may omit the clone size; those that give it use once, few, many or a size class.

CDR3nt: TGTGCCAGCAGTGATGTGGGACAGGATCAGCCCCAGCATTTT
CDR3aa: CASSDVGQDQPQHF
abundance: NA
d_gene: TRBD1
v_gene: TRBV2
j_gene: TRBJ1-5

CDR3nt: TGTGCCAGCTCACCGGCGAGCAATCAGCCCCAGCATTTT
CDR3aa: CASSPASNQPQHF
abundance: many
d_gene: NA
v_gene: TRBV18
j_gene: TRBJ1-5

CDR3nt: TGTGCCAGCAGCATCGACAGGTCCGGTGAAAAACTGTTTTTT
CDR3aa: CASSIDRSGEKLFF
abundance: few
d_gene: NA
v_gene: TRBV6-2/TRBV6-3
j_gene: TRBJ1-4

CDR3nt: TGTGCCAGCAGCTTAGCCGGGGGGGTCGCCAAAAACATTCAGTACTTC
CDR3aa: CASSLAGGVAKNIQYF
abundance: few
d_gene: TRBD2
v_gene: TRBV7-2
j_gene: TRBJ2-4

CDR3nt: TGTGCCACCAGCAGGCAGACTAGCGGCCAAGAGACCCAGTACTTC
CDR3aa: CATSRQTSGQETQYF
abundance: few
d_gene: TRBD2
v_gene: TRBV15
j_gene: TRBJ2-5

CDR3nt: TGCGCCAGCAGTCCCCCATGGGGGTCTGGGGCCAACGTCCTGACTTTC
CDR3aa: CASSPPWGSGANVLTF
abundance: many
d_gene: NA
v_gene: TRBV10-2
j_gene: TRBJ2-6

CDR3nt: TGTGCACTTGCAGACAGATACTTTAACACCGGGGAGCTGTTTTTT
CDR3aa: CALADRYFNTGELFF
abundance: NA
d_gene: NA
v_gene: TRBV7-9
j_gene: TRBJ2-2

CDR3nt: TGTGCCAGCAGTCGGGGCACAGATACGCAGTATTTT
CDR3aa: CASSRGTDTQYF
abundance: many
d_gene: NA
v_gene: TRBV6-5
j_gene: TRBJ2-3

CDR3nt: TGTGCCAGCTCACTCAATAGAGAGGGGCGAGAGACCCAGTACTTC
CDR3aa: CASSLNREGRETQYF
abundance: few
d_gene: NA
v_gene: TRBV18
j_gene: TRBJ2-5

CDR3nt: TGTGCCAGCAGCTTAAATGGACAGGGGAACGAGCAGTACTTC
CDR3aa: CASSLNGQGNEQYF
abundance: few
d_gene: TRBD1
v_gene: TRBV7-2
j_gene: TRBJ2-7

CDR3nt: TGCGCCAGCAGCCAAGAGCCCCACTCGGGGGGTAATTCACCCCTCCACTTT
CDR3aa: CASSQEPHSGGNSPLHF
abundance: NA
d_gene: NA
v_gene: TRBV4-3
j_gene: TRBJ1-6

CDR3nt: TGTGCCAGCAGTTTAAAGCGGGGGCCTTACAATGAGCAGTTCTTC
CDR3aa: CASSLKRGPYNEQFF
abundance: NA
d_gene: TRBD2
v_gene: TRBV12-3/TRBV12-4
j_gene: TRBJ2-1

CDR3nt: TGTGCCAGCAGGCCTCCGGGACTAGCGAACACCGGGGAGCTGTTTTTT
CDR3aa: CASRPPGLANTGELFF
abundance: many
d_gene: TRBD2
v_gene: TRBV7-2
j_gene: TRBJ2-2

CDR3nt: TGCGCCAGCAGCTTGGTAGCCGGTAACAATGAGCAGTTCTTC
CDR3aa: CASSLVAGNNEQFF
abundance: few
d_gene: NA
v_gene: TRBV5-1
j_gene: TRBJ2-1

CDR3nt: TGTGCCAGCAGCTCGTCCGGGACAGGGGGCTCTTGGAATTCACCCCTCCACTTT
CDR3aa: CASSSSGTGGSWNSPLHF
abundance: few
d_gene: TRBD1
v_gene: TRBV5-6
j_gene: TRBJ1-6

CDR3nt: TGTGCCAGCAGCAGAGGACAGGGGTTCCGGGAGACCCAGTACTTC
CDR3aa: CASSRGQGFRETQYF
abundance: NA
d_gene: TRBD1
v_gene: TRBV27
j_gene: TRBJ2-5

CDR3nt: TGTGCCAGCAGTAGGAGAGTTATCGTAGGGACAGGGATGACCGGGGAGCTGTTTTTT
CDR3aa: CASSRRVIVGTGMTGELFF
abundance: NA
d_gene: TRBD1
v_gene: TRBV12-3/TRBV12-4
j_gene: TRBJ2-2

CDR3nt: TGCAGTGCTAGAGTGACCGGGGCGGGAGAAAAACTGTTTTTT
CDR3aa: CSARVTGAGEKLFF
abundance: NA
d_gene: NA
v_gene: TRBV20-1
j_gene: TRBJ1-4

CDR3nt: TGCGCCAGCAGCCATCTCCGCGGGGACTCTGGAAACACCATATATTTT
CDR3aa: CASSHLRGDSGNTIYF
abundance: few
d_gene: NA
v_gene: TRBV4-3
j_gene: TRBJ1-3

CDR3nt: TGCGCCAGCAGCCAAGAACCCCCCCCATCGGGGGCCGGTACGCAGTATTTT
CDR3aa: CASSQEPPPSGAGTQYF
abundance: many
d_gene: NA
v_gene: TRBV4-1
j_gene: TRBJ2-3

CDR3nt: TGCGCCAGCAGCGATTTCCCAACCGGGGAGCTGTTTTTT
CDR3aa: CASSDFPTGELFF
abundance: few
d_gene: NA
v_gene: TRBV5-1
j_gene: TRBJ2-2

CDR3nt: TGCGCCAGCAGCTGGACAGGGCGGGACAATGAGCAGTTCTTC
CDR3aa: CASSWTGRDNEQFF
abundance: few
d_gene: TRBD1
v_gene: TRBV5-1
j_gene: TRBJ2-1

CDR3nt: TGTGCCAGCAGCTGGGCCGGAGGAGAGACCCAGTACTTC
CDR3aa: CASSWAGGETQYF
abundance: NA
d_gene: NA
v_gene: TRBV7-7
j_gene: TRBJ2-5

CDR3nt: TGCGCCAGCAGCGCCGGGACAGCGAGCTCCTACGAGCAGTACTTC
CDR3aa: CASSAGTASSYEQYF
abundance: few
d_gene: TRBD1
v_gene: TRBV5-1
j_gene: TRBJ2-7

CDR3nt: TGTGCCAGCAGCAACACTGCGGGAGACACTGAAGCTTTCTTT
CDR3aa: CASSNTAGDTEAFF
abundance: NA
d_gene: NA
v_gene: TRBV6-2/TRBV6-3
j_gene: TRBJ1-1

CDR3nt: TGTGCTAGTGGTAGAGAAACACCGGGGACCCAGTACTTC
CDR3aa: CASGRETPGTQYF
abundance: few
d_gene: NA
v_gene: TRBV12-5
j_gene: TRBJ2-5

CDR3nt: TGTGCCAGCCGACTTGGTAACTACAATGAGCAGTTCTTC
CDR3aa: CASRLGNYNEQFF
abundance: many
d_gene: NA
v_gene: TRBV6-2/TRBV6-3
j_gene: TRBJ2-1

CDR3nt: TGCAGTGCCCTCCTTAGGGGGCGTGACACCATATATTTT
CDR3aa: CSALLRGRDTIYF
abundance: few
d_gene: TRBD1
v_gene: TRBV20-1
j_gene: TRBJ1-3

CDR3nt: TGTGCCAGCAGTTCCGGGACAGGGGCCATGATAGCCAACGTCCTGACTTTC
CDR3aa: CASSSGTGAMIANVLTF
abundance: few
d_gene: TRBD1
v_gene: TRBV6-2/TRBV6-3
j_gene: TRBJ2-6

CDR3nt: TGTGCCAGCAGCCTTAATCCGGGGAGGAAGGACACTGAAGCTTTCTTT
CDR3aa: CASSLNPGRKDTEAFF
abundance: NA
d_gene: NA
v_gene: TRBV6-2/TRBV6-3
j_gene: TRBJ1-1

CDR3nt: TGTGCCAGCAGCTACCTTGGGAGGCTCGATCAGCCCCAGCATTTT
CDR3aa: CASSYLGRLDQPQHF
abundance: NA
d_gene: NA
v_gene: TRBV27
j_gene: TRBJ1-5

CDR3nt: TGCGCCAGCAGCCCCTCTATGACAGGGGGCCTTCAGCCCCAGCATTTT
CDR3aa: CASSPSMTGGLQPQHF
abundance: NA
d_gene: TRBD1
v_gene: TRBV4-1
j_gene: TRBJ1-5

CDR3nt: TGTGCCAGCAGTTACCGGACGGATAGCAATCAGCCCCAGCATTTT
CDR3aa: CASSYRTDSNQPQHF
abundance: few
d_gene: NA
v_gene: TRBV6-5
j_gene: TRBJ1-5

CDR3nt: TGCAGCGTTGAGGGCCGGTCCCTTCACTCTGGAAACACCATATATTTT
CDR3aa: CSVEGRSLHSGNTIYF
abundance: few
d_gene: NA
v_gene: TRBV29-1
j_gene: TRBJ1-3

CDR3nt: TGTGCCAGCAGTCTGACAGGGAAAGCAGGGGCCAACGTCCTGACTTTC
CDR3aa: CASSLTGKAGANVLTF
abundance: many
d_gene: TRBD1
v_gene: TRBV12-3/TRBV12-4
j_gene: TRBJ2-6

CDR3nt: TGCGCCAGCAGCATTGGTTCGGGAAATTCACCCCTCCACTTT
CDR3aa: CASSIGSGNSPLHF
abundance: few
d_gene: NA
v_gene: TRBV5-1
j_gene: TRBJ1-6

CDR3nt: TGTGCCAGCTCACCACTAAGCGGTGGAACAGATACGCAGTATTTT
CDR3aa: CASSPLSGGTDTQYF
abundance: few
d_gene: NA
v_gene: TRBV18
j_gene: TRBJ2-3

CDR3nt: TGTGCCAGCAGTCCCCCGGGACGGGGAGATACGCAGTATTTT
CDR3aa: CASSPPGRGDTQYF
abundance: few
d_gene: NA
v_gene: TRBV12-3/TRBV12-4
j_gene: TRBJ2-3

CDR3nt: TGTGCCAGCAGCCAAGGGACCAGGGACTATGGCTACACCTTC
CDR3aa: CASSQGTRDYGYTF
abundance: NA
d_gene: NA
v_gene: TRBV9
j_gene: TRBJ1-2

CDR3nt: TGCAGCGCTGTAGCGGACACCTCTGGGGCCAACGTCCTGACTTTC
CDR3aa: CSAVADTSGANVLTF
abundance: few
d_gene: NA
v_gene: TRBV29-1
j_gene: TRBJ2-6

CDR3nt: TGTGCCAGCAGCTTACTCACAGCGGGGGTCCAGACAGATACGCAGTATTTT
CDR3aa: CASSLLTAGVQTDTQYF
abundance: few
d_gene: TRBD2
v_gene: TRBV7-8
j_gene: TRBJ2-3

CDR3nt: TGTGCCACGGTTCAGCGGGGAACGCCAGATACGCAGTATTTT
CDR3aa: CATVQRGTPDTQYF
abundance: few
d_gene: TRBD2
v_gene: TRBV7-9
j_gene: TRBJ2-3

CDR3nt: TGCGCCAGCAGCCAAGGGGATGGCTACACCTTC
CDR3aa: CASSQGDGYTF
abundance: many
d_gene: NA
v_gene: TRBV4-1
j_gene: TRBJ1-2

CDR3nt: TGTGCCAGCAGCCAGGGACAGGGCAATCAGCCCCAGCATTTT
CDR3aa: CASSQGQGNQPQHF
abundance: many
d_gene: TRBD1
v_gene: TRBV7-9
j_gene: TRBJ1-5

CDR3nt: TGTGCCAGCAGCTGGAAGGACAGTCCCATCTTC
CDR3aa: CASSWKDSPIF
abundance: NA
d_gene: NA
v_gene: TRBV7-2
j_gene: TRBJ2-5

CDR3nt: TGTGCCAGCAGCTCAAACCCGCCCACGTATTCCACAGATACGCAGTATTTT
CDR3aa: CASSSNPPTYSTDTQYF
abundance: few
d_gene: NA
v_gene: TRBV11-2
j_gene: TRBJ2-3

CDR3nt: TGTGCCAGCAGCTTAGACAGGGTAGGGCCCCAGCATTTT
CDR3aa: CASSLDRVGPQHF
abundance: NA
d_gene: NA
v_gene: TRBV7-2
j_gene: TRBJ1-5

CDR3nt: TGTGCCAGCAGCCAAGGCCAGCGGGGAGCACAAGAGACCCAGTACTTC
CDR3aa: CASSQGQRGAQETQYF
abundance: few
d_gene: TRBD2
v_gene: TRBV4-2
j_gene: TRBJ2-5